This T cell receptor (beta chain) was captured by sequencing in a study of cytomegalovirus exposure and HLA in healthy donors. Study findings and constraints: Reported findings show TCR beta sequences accurately forecast HLA-A and HLA-B alleles in most subjects.

With respect to this clone: The antigen is undetermined.

A multiplex PCR was run with 60 Vbeta primers and 13 Jbeta primers. TCRdb's table, derived via immunoSEQ multiplex PCR, lists solely in-frame clones and lacks some. The sample includes about 190,000 clones, approximately 85% of them seen just once. CDR1 and CDR2 from the germline V gene are MNHEY and SMNVEV (reference sequence). V lost 5 bases, J lost 5 bases, and 5 bases stayed unmatched. This CDR3 comprises 14 residues. The clonotype was recovered from a woman in her late teens or twenties in good health and CMV-seronegative. The sequencing input was PBMCs. The rearrangement links TRBV27 to TRBJ1-5; 8 bases align to TRBD1. For the CDR3, the DNA is TGTGCCAGCAGTCCAGGGACAGGAGATCAGCCCCAGCATTTT. As protein: CASSPGTGDQPQHF.